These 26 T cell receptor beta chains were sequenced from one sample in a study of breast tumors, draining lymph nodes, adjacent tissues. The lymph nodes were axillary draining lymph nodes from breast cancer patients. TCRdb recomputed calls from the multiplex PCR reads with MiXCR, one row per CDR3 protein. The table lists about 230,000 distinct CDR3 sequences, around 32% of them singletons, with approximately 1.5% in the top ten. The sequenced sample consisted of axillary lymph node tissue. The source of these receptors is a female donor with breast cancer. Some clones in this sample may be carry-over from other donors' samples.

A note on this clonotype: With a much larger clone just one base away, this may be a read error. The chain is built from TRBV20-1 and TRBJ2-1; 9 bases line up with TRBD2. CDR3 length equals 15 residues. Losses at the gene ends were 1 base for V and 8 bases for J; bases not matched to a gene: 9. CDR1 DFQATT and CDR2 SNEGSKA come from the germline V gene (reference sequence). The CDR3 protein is CSARGPGLASDEQFF. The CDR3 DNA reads TGCAGTGCTAGAGGTCCGGGACTAGCATCGGATGAGCAGTTCTTC.

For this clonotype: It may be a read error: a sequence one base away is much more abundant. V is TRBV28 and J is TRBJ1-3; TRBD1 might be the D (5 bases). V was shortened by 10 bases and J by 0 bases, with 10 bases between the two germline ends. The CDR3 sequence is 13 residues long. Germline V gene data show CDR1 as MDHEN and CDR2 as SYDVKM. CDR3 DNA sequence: TGTGCCATCCAGGGTCGCTCTGGAAACACCATATATTTT. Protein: CAIQGRSGNTIYF. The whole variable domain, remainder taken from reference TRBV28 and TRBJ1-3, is DVKVTQSSRYLVKRTGEKVFLECVQDMDHENMFWYRQDPGLGLRLIYFSYDVKMKEKGDIPEGYSVSREKKERFSLILESASTNQTSMYLCAIQGRSGNTIYFGEGSWLTVV.

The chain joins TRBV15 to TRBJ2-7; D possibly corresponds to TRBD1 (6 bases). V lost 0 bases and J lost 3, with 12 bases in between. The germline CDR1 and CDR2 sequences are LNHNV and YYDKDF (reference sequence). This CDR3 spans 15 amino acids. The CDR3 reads CATSRDRTGHYEQYF. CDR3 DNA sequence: TGTGCCACCAGCAGAGATCGGACGGGACACTACGAGCAGTACTTC. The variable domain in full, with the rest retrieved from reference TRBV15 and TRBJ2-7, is DAMVIQNPRYQVTQFGKPVTLSCSQTLNHNVMYWYQQKSSQAPKLLFHYYDKDFNNEADTPDNFQSRRPNTSFCFLDIRSPGLGDTAMYLCATSRDRTGHYEQYFGPGTRLTVT.

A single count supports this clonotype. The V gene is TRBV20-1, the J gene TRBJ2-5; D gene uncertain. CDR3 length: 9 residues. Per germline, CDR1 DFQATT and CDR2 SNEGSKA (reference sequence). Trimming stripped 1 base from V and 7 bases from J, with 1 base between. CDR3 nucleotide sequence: TGCAGTGCTAGAGGGACCCAGTACTTC. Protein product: CSARGTQYF.

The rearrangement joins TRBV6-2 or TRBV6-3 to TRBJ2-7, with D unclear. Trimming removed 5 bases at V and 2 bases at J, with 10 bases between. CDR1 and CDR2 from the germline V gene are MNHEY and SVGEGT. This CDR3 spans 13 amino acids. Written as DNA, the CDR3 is TGTGCCAGCAGTAACTTCGGGCCCTACGAGCAGTACTTC. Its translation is CASSNFGPYEQYF.

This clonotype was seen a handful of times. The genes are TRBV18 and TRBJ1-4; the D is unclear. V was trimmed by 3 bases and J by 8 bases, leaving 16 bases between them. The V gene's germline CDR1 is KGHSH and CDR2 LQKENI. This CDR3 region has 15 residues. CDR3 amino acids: CASSPRPRMEEKLFF. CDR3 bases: TGTGCCAGCTCACCCCGACCCCGGATGGAGGAAAAACTGTTTTTT.

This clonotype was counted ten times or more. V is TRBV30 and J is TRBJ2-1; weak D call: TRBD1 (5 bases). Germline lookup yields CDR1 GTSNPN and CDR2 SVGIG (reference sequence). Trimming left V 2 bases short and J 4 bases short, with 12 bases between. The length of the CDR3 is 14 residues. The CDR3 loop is CAWSKGAGYNEQFF. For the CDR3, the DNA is TGTGCCTGGAGTAAAGGGGCTGGGTACAATGAGCAGTTCTTC.

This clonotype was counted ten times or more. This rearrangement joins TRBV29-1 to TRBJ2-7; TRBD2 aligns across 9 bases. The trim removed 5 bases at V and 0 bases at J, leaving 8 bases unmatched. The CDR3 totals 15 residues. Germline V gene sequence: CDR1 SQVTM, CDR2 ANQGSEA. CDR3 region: CSVLRGREGSYEQYF. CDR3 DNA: TGCAGCGTTCTTCGGGGGCGGGAGGGCTCCTACGAGCAGTACTTC.

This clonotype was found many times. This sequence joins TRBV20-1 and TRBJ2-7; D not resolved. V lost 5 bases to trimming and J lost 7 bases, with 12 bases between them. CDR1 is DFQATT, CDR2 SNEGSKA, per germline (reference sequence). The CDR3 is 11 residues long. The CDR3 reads CSAAESAEQYF. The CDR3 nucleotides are TGCAGTGCTGCCGAAAGCGCTGAGCAGTACTTC.

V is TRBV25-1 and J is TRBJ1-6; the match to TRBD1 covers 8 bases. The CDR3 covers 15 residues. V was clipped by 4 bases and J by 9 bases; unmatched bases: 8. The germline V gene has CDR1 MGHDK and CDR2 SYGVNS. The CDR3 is CASSARATGVSPLHF. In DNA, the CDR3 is TGTGCCAGCAGTGCTAGAGCGACAGGGGTTTCACCCCTCCACTTT.

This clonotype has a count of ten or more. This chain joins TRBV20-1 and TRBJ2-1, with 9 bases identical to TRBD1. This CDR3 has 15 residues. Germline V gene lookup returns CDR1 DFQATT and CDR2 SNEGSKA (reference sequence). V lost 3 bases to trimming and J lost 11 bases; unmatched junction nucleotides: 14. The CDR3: CSARPRDREIGKQFF. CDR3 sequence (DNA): TGCAGTGCTAGGCCCCGGGACAGGGAAATCGGAAAGCAGTTCTTC.

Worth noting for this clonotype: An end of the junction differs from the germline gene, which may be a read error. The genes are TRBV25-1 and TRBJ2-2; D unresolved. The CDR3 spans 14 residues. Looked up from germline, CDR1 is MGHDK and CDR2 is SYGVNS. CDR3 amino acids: CASERTENTRELFF. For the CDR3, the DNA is TGTGCCAGCGAAAGGACGGAGAACACCAGGGAGCTGTTTTTT.

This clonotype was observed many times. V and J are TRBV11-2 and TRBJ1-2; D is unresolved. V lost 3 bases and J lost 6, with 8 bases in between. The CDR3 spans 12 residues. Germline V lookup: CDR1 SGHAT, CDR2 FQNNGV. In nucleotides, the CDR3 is TGTGCCAGCAGCTTGGCGACCAATGGCTACACCTTC. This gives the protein CASSLATNGYTF.

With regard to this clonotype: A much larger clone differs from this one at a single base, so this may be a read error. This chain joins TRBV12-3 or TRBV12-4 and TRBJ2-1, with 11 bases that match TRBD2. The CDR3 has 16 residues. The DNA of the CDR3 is TGTGCCAGCAGGCCCCGACTAGCGGGACCCTACAATGAGCAGTCCTTC. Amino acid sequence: CASRPRLAGPYNEQSF.

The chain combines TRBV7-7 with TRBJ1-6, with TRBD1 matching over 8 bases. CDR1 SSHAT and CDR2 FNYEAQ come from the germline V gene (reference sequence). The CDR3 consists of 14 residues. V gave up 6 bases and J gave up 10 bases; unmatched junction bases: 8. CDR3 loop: CASRCTGGDSPLHF. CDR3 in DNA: TGTGCCAGCAGATGTACAGGGGGGGACTCACCCCTCCACTTT.

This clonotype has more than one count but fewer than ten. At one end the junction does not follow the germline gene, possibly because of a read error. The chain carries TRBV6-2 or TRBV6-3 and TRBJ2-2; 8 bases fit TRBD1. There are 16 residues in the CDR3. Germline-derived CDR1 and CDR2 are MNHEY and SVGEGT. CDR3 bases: TGTGCCAGCAACTCATATGGGACAGGAAATACCGGGGAGCTGCTTTTT. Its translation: CASNSYGTGNTGELLF.

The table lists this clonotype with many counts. The CDR3 loop reads CSARYLAGTKETQYF. CDR3 coding DNA: TGCAGTGCTAGATACCTAGCGGGGACTAAAGAGACCCAGTACTTC. The rearrangement joins TRBV20-1 to TRBJ2-5; 9 nucleotides line up with TRBD2. Germline CDR1 reads DFQATT; CDR2 reads SNEGSKA (reference sequence). This CDR3 has 15 residues. With V trimmed by 2 bases and J by 3 bases, 7 bases remained unmatched.

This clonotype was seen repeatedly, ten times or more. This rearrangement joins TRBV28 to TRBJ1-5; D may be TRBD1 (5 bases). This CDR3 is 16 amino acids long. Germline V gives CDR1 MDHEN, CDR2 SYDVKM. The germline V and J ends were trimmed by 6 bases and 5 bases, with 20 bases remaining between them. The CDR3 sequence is CASRGFGGAIDQPQHF. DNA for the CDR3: TGTGCCAGCAGGGGCTTCGGCGGGGCTATTGATCAGCCCCAGCATTTT.

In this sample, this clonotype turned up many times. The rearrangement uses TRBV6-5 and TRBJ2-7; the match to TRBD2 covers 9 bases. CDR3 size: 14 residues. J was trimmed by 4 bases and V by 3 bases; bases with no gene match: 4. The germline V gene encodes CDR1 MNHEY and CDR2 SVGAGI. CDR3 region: CASSYSGGRYEQYF. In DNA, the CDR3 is TGTGCCAGCAGTTATAGCGGGGGAAGGTACGAGCAGTACTTC.

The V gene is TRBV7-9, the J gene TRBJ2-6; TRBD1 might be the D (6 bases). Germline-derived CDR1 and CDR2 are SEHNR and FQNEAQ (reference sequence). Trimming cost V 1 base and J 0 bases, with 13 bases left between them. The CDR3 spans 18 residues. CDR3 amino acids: CASSLVQGFFSGANVLTF. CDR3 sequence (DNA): TGTGCCAGCAGCTTAGTGCAGGGGTTCTTCTCTGGGGCCAACGTCCTGACTTTC.

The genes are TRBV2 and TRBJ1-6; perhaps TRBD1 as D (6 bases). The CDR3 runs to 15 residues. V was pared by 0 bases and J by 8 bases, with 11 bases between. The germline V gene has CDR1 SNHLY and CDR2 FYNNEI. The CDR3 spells CASSEARGAHSPLHF. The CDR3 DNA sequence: TGTGCCAGCAGTGAAGCGCGGGGGGCTCATTCACCCCTCCACTTT.

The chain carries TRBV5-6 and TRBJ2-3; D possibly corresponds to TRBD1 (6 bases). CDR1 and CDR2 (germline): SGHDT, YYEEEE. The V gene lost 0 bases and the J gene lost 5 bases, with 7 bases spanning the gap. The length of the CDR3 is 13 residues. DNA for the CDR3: TGTGCCAGCAGCTTGGAGGGGGAAGATACGCAGTATTTT. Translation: CASSLEGEDTQYF.

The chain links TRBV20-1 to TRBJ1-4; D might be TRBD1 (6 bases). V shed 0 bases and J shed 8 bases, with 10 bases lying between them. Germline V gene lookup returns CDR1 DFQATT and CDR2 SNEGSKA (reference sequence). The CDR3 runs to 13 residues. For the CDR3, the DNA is TGCAGTGCTAGAGAGAGGGGGGCCGAAAAACTGTTTTTT. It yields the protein CSARERGAEKLFF.

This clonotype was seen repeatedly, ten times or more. In DNA form, the CDR3 reads TGTGCCACCGCTGGACAGACCGAGGGCAATCAGCCCCAGCATTTT. It translates to CATAGQTEGNQPQHF. The V call is TRBV10-3, the J call TRBJ1-5, with D perhaps TRBD1 (6 bases). Germline CDR1 and CDR2: ENHRY and SYGVKD. The CDR3 covers 15 residues. V dropped 10 bases and J dropped 2 bases, with 18 bases sitting between them.

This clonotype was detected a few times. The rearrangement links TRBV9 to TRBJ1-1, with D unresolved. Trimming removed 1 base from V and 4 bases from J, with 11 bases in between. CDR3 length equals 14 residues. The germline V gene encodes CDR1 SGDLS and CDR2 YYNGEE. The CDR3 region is CASSVSPGSTEAFF. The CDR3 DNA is TGTGCCAGCAGCGTATCCCCGGGGAGCACTGAAGCTTTCTTT.

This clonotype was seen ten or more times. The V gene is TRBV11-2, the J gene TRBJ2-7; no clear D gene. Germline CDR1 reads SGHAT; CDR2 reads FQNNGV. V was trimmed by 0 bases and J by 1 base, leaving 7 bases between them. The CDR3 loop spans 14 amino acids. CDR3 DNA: TGTGCCAGCAGCTTAGATGTGCTGTCCTACGAGCAGTACTTC. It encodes CASSLDVLSYEQYF.